This T cell receptor beta chain originates from a study of blood T cell repertoires in COVID-19. Overall study: Whether acute or convalescent, the COVID-19 samples came from the United States, Italy and Spain. Nucleic acid was either cDNA or gDNA, and it came from T cells, B-cell-depleted T cells, or PBMCs.

Germline trimming cut 5 bases from V and 6 bases from J; bases unmatched to any gene: 10. This CDR3 comprises 14 residues. CDR1 is SGHDN, CDR2 FVKESK, per germline. In the original analysis: Reference gene primer amplification in the assay estimated nucleated cell counts. The assay was immunoSEQ multiplex PCR, and TCRdb's table has in-frame clones only and misses some. V and J calls and clone size are as listed in that table; D and trimming were resolved from the DNA. This table holds approximately 180,000 clones, 70% to 90% found once. The rearrangement joins TRBV14 to TRBJ2-7; TRBD1 agrees at 7 bases. This clonotype was obtained from a man aged 55 to 70 with acute or convalescent COVID-19. Sequencing was performed on peripheral blood. Written as DNA, the CDR3 is TGTGCCAGCAGCGTCCGGGACAGAGGCGGCGAGCAGTACTTC. Translating gives CASSVRDRGGEQYF.